This TCR beta chain was documented in a study of cytomegalovirus exposure and HLA in healthy donors. Study-level results: According to an earlier analysis, most TCR beta V segments yielded productive rearrangements about 87% or about 30% of the time.

V lost 4 bases, J lost 2 bases, and 6 bases lay in between. The germline V gene has CDR1 LNHDA and CDR2 SQIVND (reference sequence). This CDR3 is built from 14 residues. Vbeta (60) and Jbeta (13) primers were used in the PCR. Assay used: immunoSEQ multiplex PCR; TCRdb lists only in-frame clones, some missing. The data hold over 120,000 clones, with roughly 70% observed a single time. On this clone itself: The antigen is not known.

This TCR was recovered from a man between 18 and 29 years old in good health and CMV-seropositive. This chain links TRBV19 with TRBJ2-6; perhaps TRBD1 as D (5 bases). Sequencing input: PBMCs. DNA for the CDR3: TGTGCCAGTAGTACAGGGACTGGGGCCAACGTCCTGACTTTC. Translation: CASSTGTGANVLTF.